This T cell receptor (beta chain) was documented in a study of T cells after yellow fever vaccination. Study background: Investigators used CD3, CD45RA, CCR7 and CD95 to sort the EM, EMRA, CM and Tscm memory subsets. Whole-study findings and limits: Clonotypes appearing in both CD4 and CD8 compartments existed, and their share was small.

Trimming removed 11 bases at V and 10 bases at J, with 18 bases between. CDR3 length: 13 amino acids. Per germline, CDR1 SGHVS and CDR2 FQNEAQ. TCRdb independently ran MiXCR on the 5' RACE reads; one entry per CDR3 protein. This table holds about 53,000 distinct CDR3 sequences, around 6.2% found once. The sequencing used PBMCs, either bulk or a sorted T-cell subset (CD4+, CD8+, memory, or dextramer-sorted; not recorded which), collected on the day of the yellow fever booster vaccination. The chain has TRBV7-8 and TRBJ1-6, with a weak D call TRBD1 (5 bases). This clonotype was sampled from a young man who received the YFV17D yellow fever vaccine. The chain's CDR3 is CASSGPGGSPLHF. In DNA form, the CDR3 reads TGTGCCTCCTCAGGGCCAGGAGGCTCACCCCTCCACTTT. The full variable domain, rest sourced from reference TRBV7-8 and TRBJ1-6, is GAGVSQSPRYKVAKRGQDVALRCDPISGHVSLFWYQQALGQGPEFLTYFQNEAQLDKSGLPSDRFFAERPEGSVSTLKIQRTQQEDSAVYLCASSGPGGSPLHFGNGTRLTVT.